These 27 T cell receptor beta chains were sequenced from one sample in a study of early T cells in non-severe SARS-CoV-2 infection. TCRdb ran MiXCR on the 5' RACE reads and lists one entry per CDR3 protein. The data hold roughly 50,000 distinct CDR3 sequences, with approximately 6% observed a single time. This specimen was whole blood, taken at baseline. These receptor sequences come from an adult who was a healthcare worker with PCR-confirmed SARS-CoV-2 infection or an uninfected control (not recorded which).

The genes are TRBV20-1 and TRBJ2-2; 10 bases line up with TRBD2. Germline V gene lookup returns CDR1 DFQATT and CDR2 SNEGSKA (reference sequence). CDR3 length equals 13 residues. DNA for the CDR3: TGCAGCGCGCTAAGCGGGAGGGCCGGGGAGCTGTTTTTT. Its translation: CSALSGRAGELFF.

This chain links TRBV25-1 with TRBJ2-3; D possibly matches TRBD1 or TRBD2 (5 bases each). V lost 3 bases, J lost 2 bases, and 15 bases lay in between. The CDR3 sequence is 16 residues long. Germline V gene sequence: CDR1 MGHDK, CDR2 SYGVNS. CDR3 amino acids: CASSDIYGALTDTQYF. CDR3 nucleotides: TGTGCCAGCAGTGACATCTACGGGGCCCTCACAGATACGCAGTATTTT.

The chain employs TRBV6-2 or TRBV6-3 and TRBJ2-7; possibly TRBD1 or TRBD2 for D (5 bases each). V was shortened by 8 bases and J by 0 bases, with 11 bases between the two germline ends. From germline, CDR1 is MNHEY and CDR2 SVGEGT. The length of the CDR3 is 13 residues. For the CDR3, the DNA is TGTGCCAGCGGGACCGGGGTCTCCTACGAGCAGTACTTC. Encoded protein: CASGTGVSYEQYF.

This clonotype came up many times. The V gene is TRBV12-3 or TRBV12-4, the J gene TRBJ2-1; a weak D match, TRBD2 (5 bases). Deletions cut 4 bases from V and 0 bases from J, with 10 bases between. The CDR3 is 15 amino acids. CDR3: CASSSGSHSYNEQFF. The CDR3 DNA is TGTGCCAGCAGTTCTGGGAGCCACTCCTACAATGAGCAGTTCTTC.

This clonotype was recorded many times. The chain has TRBV20-1 and TRBJ1-1; TRBD1 aligns across 7 bases. This CDR3 contains 12 residues. J gave up 4 bases and V 5 bases, and 4 bases lay outside the gene matches. Germline V gives CDR1 DFQATT, CDR2 SNEGSKA (reference sequence). DNA for the CDR3: TGCAGTGCTGACCGGACAGGCACTGAAGCTTTCTTT. It is translated as CSADRTGTEAFF.

The chain joins TRBV7-9 to TRBJ2-2, with D tentatively TRBD1 (5 bases). Trimming stripped 5 bases from V and 4 bases from J, with 14 bases between. The CDR3 consists of 15 residues. Germline lookup yields CDR1 SEHNR and CDR2 FQNEAQ (reference sequence). The CDR3 here is CASSRDTRVTGELFF. The DNA for the CDR3 is TGTGCCAGCAGCCGAGATACCAGGGTCACCGGGGAGCTGTTTTTT.

Only a few counts were recorded for this clonotype. The chain is built from TRBV28 and TRBJ1-5; D uncertain. Per germline, CDR1 MDHEN and CDR2 SYDVKM. The germline V and J ends were trimmed by 2 bases and 0 bases, with 5 bases remaining between them. This CDR3 is 14 amino acids long. The CDR3 DNA reads TGTGCCAGCAGTTTAGGCGATAGCAATCAGCCCCAGCATTTT. Translation: CASSLGDSNQPQHF.

The sample holds many counts of this clonotype. CDR3 amino acids: CASSQDATPNTEAFF. The CDR3 bases are TGTGCCAGCAGCCAAGATGCTACACCGAACACTGAAGCTTTCTTT. This chain links TRBV4-2 with TRBJ1-1; D is unresolved. This CDR3 contains 15 residues. V was clipped by 0 bases and J by 1 base, with 9 bases between them. Germline values: CDR1 LGHNA, CDR2 YNFKEQ.

This clonotype has a count of ten or more. This chain joins TRBV2 and TRBJ2-1; the match to TRBD1 covers 8 bases. V was clipped by 5 bases and J by 7 bases; unmatched bases: 7. Per germline, CDR1 SNHLY and CDR2 FYNNEI. CDR3 length: 14 residues. The CDR3 region has the DNA TGTGCCAGCAGTTTGCAGGGGGCAAAGAATGAGCAGTTCTTC. It encodes CASSLQGAKNEQFF. The complete variable domain, with remaining parts taken from reference TRBV2 and TRBJ2-1, reads EPEVTQTPSHQVTQMGQEVILRCVPISNHLYFYWYRQILGQKVEFLVSFYNNEISEKSEIFDDQFSVERPDGSNFTLKIRSTKLEDSAMYFCASSLQGAKNEQFFGPGTRLTVL.

The table lists this clonotype with a few counts. The V gene is TRBV11-2, the J gene TRBJ2-4; possibly TRBD2 for D (5 bases). V lost 1 base to trimming and J lost 2 bases, with 6 bases between them. The CDR3 extends over 14 amino acids. The germline gives CDR1 SGHAT, CDR2 FQNNGV. In nucleotides, the CDR3 is TGTGCCAGCAGCTTAGCGGGAACCAAAAACATTCAGTACTTC. It codes for CASSLAGTKNIQYF.

Only a few counts were recorded for this clonotype. At one of its ends the junction is not consistent with the germline gene, which may arise from a read error. This chain uses TRBV5-1 with TRBJ2-3, with TRBD1 identical over 7 bases. CDR3 size: 13 residues. Germline loops: CDR1 SGHRS, CDR2 YFSETQ. The CDR3 loop is CVSTLSRGDTQYF. Here the CDR3 DNA reads TGCGTCAGCACCCTCAGCAGGGGGGATACGCAGTATTTT. The variable domain in full, completed from reference TRBV5-1 and TRBJ2-3, reads KAGVTQTPRYLIKTRGQQVTLSCSPISGHRSVSWYQQTPGQGLQFLFEYFSETQRNKGNFPGRFSGRQFSNSRSEMNVSTLELGDSALYLCVSTLSRGDTQYFGPGTRLTVL.

This clonotype has at least ten counts. The chain has TRBV7-2 and TRBJ1-1; no firm D call. Germline values: CDR1 SGHTA, CDR2 FQGNSA. V lost 1 base and J lost 4, with 4 bases in between. This CDR3 is built from 12 residues. The DNA of the CDR3 is TGTGCCAGCAGCTTAGACGTCACTGAAGCTTTCTTT. This encodes CASSLDVTEAFF.

Many counts were recorded for this clonotype. The gene calls are TRBV20-1 and TRBJ1-2, with a weak D call TRBD1 (6 bases). The CDR3 length is 14 residues. Germline loops: CDR1 DFQATT, CDR2 SNEGSKA (reference sequence). Trimming shortened V by 3 bases and J by 7 bases, and 18 bases separated the two germline ends. The CDR3 sequence: CSASFPRGIRGYTF. The CDR3 nucleotides are TGCAGTGCTAGTTTTCCCAGGGGAATTCGTGGCTACACCTTC.

A word on this clonotype: An end of the junction does not agree with germline; a read error may underlie this. The rearrangement joins TRBV28 to TRBJ2-3, with 8 bases aligning to TRBD2. This CDR3 has 15 amino acids. Germline V gene lookup returns CDR1 MDHEN and CDR2 SYDVKM. CDR3 DNA sequence: TGTGCCGGCAGTCTTTACCCCGGGAGGGTAGATACGCAGTATTTT. This gives the protein CAGSLYPGRVDTQYF. The full variable domain, rest sourced from reference TRBV28 and TRBJ2-3, is DVKVTQSSRYLVKRTGEKVFLECVQDMDHENMFWYRQDPGLGLRLIYFSYDVKMKEKGDIPEGYSVSREKKERFSLILESASTNQTSMYLCAGSLYPGRVDTQYFGPGTRLTVL.

In its sample, this clonotype was seen a few times. The rearrangement links TRBV6-2 or TRBV6-3 to TRBJ1-2; TRBD1 matches at 10 bases. CDR3 length: 15 amino acids. The germline V gene has CDR1 MNHEY and CDR2 SVGEGT. Trimming took 6 bases from V and 4 from J; bases not matched to a gene: 8. CDR3 in DNA: TGTGCCAGCAGCCCCGGGGACAGGGGTTCCTATGGCTACACCTTC. Translation gives CASSPGDRGSYGYTF.

The rearrangement joins TRBV28 to TRBJ2-1; TRBD2 matches at 12 bases. The trim removed 6 bases at V and 8 bases at J, leaving 2 bases unmatched. Germline CDR1 and CDR2: MDHEN and SYDVKM. The CDR3 extends over 13 amino acids. The CDR3 here is CASSPSGRDEQFF. CDR3 DNA sequence: TGTGCCAGCAGCCCTAGCGGGAGGGATGAGCAGTTCTTC.

This clonotype was detected many times. The gene calls are TRBV7-2 and TRBJ1-6; D is perhaps TRBD1 (5 bases). The germline V gene has CDR1 SGHTA and CDR2 FQGNSA. CDR3 length equals 15 residues. Trimming pared 7 bases from V and 5 bases from J, leaving 15 bases between. Written as DNA, the CDR3 is TGTGCCAGCACTTACCGGGACGTAGATAATTCACCCCTCCACTTT. This sequence encodes CASTYRDVDNSPLHF.

This clonotype was observed a few times. This rearrangement joins TRBV3-1 to TRBJ2-3; 8 bases align to TRBD2. V trimming: 1 base; J trimming: 0 bases; junction bases outside the gene matches: 0. This CDR3 contains 15 residues. Germline V gene data show CDR1 as LGHDT and CDR2 as YNNKEL (reference sequence). DNA of the CDR3: TGTGCCAGCAGCCAAGGGACTAGCAGCACAGATACGCAGTATTTT. Amino acid sequence: CASSQGTSSTDTQYF.

This chain uses TRBV6-5 with TRBJ1-6, with D unclear. Germline values: CDR1 MNHEY, CDR2 SVGAGI. Trimming took 0 bases from V and 6 from J, leaving 9 bases between them. CDR3 length: 15 amino acids. This chain's CDR3 is CASSYSRVANSPLHF. In DNA form, the CDR3 reads TGTGCCAGCAGTTACTCGCGGGTAGCTAATTCACCCCTCCACTTT.

This clonotype occurred many times. The chain combines TRBV29-1 with TRBJ2-7, with D perhaps TRBD2 (6 bases). Trimming cost V 7 bases and J 5 bases, with 21 bases left between them. Per the germline V gene, CDR1 is SQVTM and CDR2 is ANQGSEA. The length of the CDR3 is 14 residues. The CDR3, as DNA: TGCAGCGCGACGCAACGGGGGAGGAGAGACGAGCAGTACTTC. It encodes CSATQRGRRDEQYF.

This clonotype has a handful of counts. V and J are TRBV4-1 and TRBJ2-2; D is unclear. V was trimmed by 0 bases and J by 7 bases, leaving 12 bases between them. The CDR3 length is 15 residues. Germline CDR1 reads MGHRA; CDR2 reads YSYEKL. CDR3 DNA: TGCGCCAGCAGCCAAGATGACTTGGATGGCGGGGAGCTGTTTTTT. Translating gives CASSQDDLDGGELFF.

The chain carries TRBV11-2 and TRBJ2-7; TRBD1 is a possible D gene (5 bases). The CDR3 spans 16 residues. V was clipped by 0 bases and J by 5 bases, with 17 bases between them. Germline loops: CDR1 SGHAT, CDR2 FQNNGV. The CDR3 DNA follows: TGTGCCAGCAGCTTAGATCTTGCCTGGGGCCAGAACGAGCAGTACTTC. Translation gives CASSLDLAWGQNEQYF.

The chain is built from TRBV7-2 and TRBJ1-6, with 8 nucleotides matching TRBD1. The CDR3 contains 14 residues. The trim removed 1 base at V and 8 bases at J, leaving 1 base unmatched. The germline V gene has CDR1 SGHTA and CDR2 FQGNSA. The CDR3 is CASSLETGDSPLHF. The CDR3 DNA is TGTGCCAGCAGCTTAGAGACAGGGGATTCACCCCTCCACTTT.

This clonotype was seen more than once but under ten times. The chain recombines TRBV6-5 with TRBJ2-3; TRBD2 agrees at 11 bases. Germline V gives CDR1 MNHEY, CDR2 SVGAGI. The CDR3 is 18 amino acids. V lost 0 bases, J lost 4 bases, and 9 bases stayed unmatched. The CDR3 DNA is TGTGCCAGCAGTTACTCTACCCCTAGCGGGAGGTTCTCAGATACGCAGTATTTT. Translated, it gives CASSYSTPSGRFSDTQYF.

This clonotype appeared a few times. The V call is TRBV7-2, the J call TRBJ1-2; D is ambiguous. CDR3 size: 15 residues. Trimming took 2 bases from V and 2 from J, leaving 12 bases between them. CDR1 and CDR2 (germline): SGHTA, FQGNSA. The CDR3 reads CASSLRTALNYGYTF. CDR3 sequence (DNA): TGTGCCAGCAGCTTAAGAACGGCGCTCAACTATGGCTACACCTTC.

Many counts were recorded for this clonotype. The chain uses TRBV6-5 and TRBJ2-7, with TRBD1 identical over 8 bases. The CDR3 runs to 14 residues. V shed 2 bases and J 3 bases; nucleotides not matched to a gene: 3. The germline CDR1 and CDR2 sequences are MNHEY and SVGAGI. For the CDR3, the DNA is TGTGCCAGCAGTTACGGAGACAGGGGCTACGAGCAGTACTTC. It is translated as CASSYGDRGYEQYF.

This clonotype came up many times. The CDR3 sequence: CASSLARVPGELFF. The CDR3 DNA reads TGTGCCAGCAGCTTGGCCAGGGTCCCCGGGGAGCTGTTTTTT. This chain uses TRBV5-4 with TRBJ2-2, with a tentative D call TRBD1 (5 bases). V was trimmed by 0 bases and J by 6 bases, leaving 9 bases between them. This CDR3 is 14 amino acids long. Germline lookup yields CDR1 SGHNT and CDR2 YYREEE (reference sequence).